Below, 12 T cell receptor beta chains from the same sample are listed, as sequenced in a study of T cells after yellow fever vaccination. TCRdb redid the calling of the 5' RACE reads with MiXCR, one entry per CDR3 protein. This repertoire shows about 350,000 distinct CDR3 sequences, about 9.9% found once; its top ten account for more than 15%. The sequencing here drew on PBMCs, taken on the day of the first yellow fever vaccination. All receptors derive from a man between 18 and 35 years old who received the YFV17D yellow fever vaccine.

This clonotype turned up a few times. The V gene is TRBV18, the J gene TRBJ1-2, with D uncertain. CDR1 and CDR2 (germline): KGHSH, LQKENI. This CDR3 is 13 amino acids long. V shed 2 bases and J shed 3 bases, with 7 bases lying between them. The CDR3: CASSPGLDYGYTF. The CDR3 DNA is TGTGCCAGCTCACCAGGGTTGGACTATGGCTACACCTTC. The full variable domain, rest sourced from reference TRBV18 and TRBJ1-2, is NAGVMQNPRHLVRRRGQEARLRCSPMKGHSHVYWYRQLPEEGLKFMVYLQKENIIDESGMPKERFSAEFPKEGPSILRIQQVVRGDSAAYFCASSPGLDYGYTFGSGTRLTVV.

This clonotype was counted between two and nine times. CDR3 DNA sequence: TGTGCCAGCAGTCCGATCTATGGTGGGGGGGCTTACGAGCAGTACTTC. Amino acid sequence: CASSPIYGGGAYEQYF. The V gene is TRBV12-3 or TRBV12-4, the J gene TRBJ2-7; D perhaps matches TRBD2 (7 bases). This CDR3 contains 16 residues. V lost 5 bases and J lost 4, with 21 bases in between.

This clonotype was detected only a few times. CDR3 sequence: CASGGDRSYEQYF. The CDR3 nucleotides are TGTGCCAGCGGGGGGGACAGATCCTACGAGCAGTACTTC. The chain links TRBV6-1 to TRBJ2-7; D may match TRBD1 or TRBD2 (7 bases each). Deletions cut 8 bases from V and 1 base from J, with 12 bases between. CDR1 MNHNS and CDR2 SASEGT come from the germline V gene. CDR3 length equals 13 residues.

The chain recombines TRBV5-1 with TRBJ1-1; D gene unclear. CDR3 length equals 14 residues. Germline CDR1 SGHRS, CDR2 YFSETQ. V was pared by 2 bases and J by 1 base, with 9 bases between. CDR3 loop: CASSFHRQNTEAFF. Written as DNA, the CDR3 is TGCGCCAGCAGCTTTCACAGACAGAACACTGAAGCTTTCTTT.

This rearrangement joins TRBV4-3 to TRBJ1-3; no reliable D call. Germline V gene lookup returns CDR1 LGHNA and CDR2 YSLEER. Deletions cut 5 bases from V and 8 bases from J, with 10 bases between. The CDR3 length is 12 residues. CDR3 DNA: TGCGCCAGCAGCAAGGACGGGGACACCATATATTTT. It yields the protein CASSKDGDTIYF.

The sample holds a few counts of this clonotype. The chain combines TRBV7-2 with TRBJ2-2, with 10 bases that match TRBD2. The V gene end was trimmed by 6 bases and the J gene end by 5 bases; junction bases not matched to a gene: 9. The CDR3 runs to 16 residues. Germline CDR1 reads SGHTA; CDR2 reads FQGNSA. The CDR3 nucleotides are TGTGCCAGCAGTTTTATAGCGGGGGGACGTACCGGGGAGCTGTTTTTT. Translation: CASSFIAGGRTGELFF.

This clonotype was recorded many times. The chain carries TRBV6-1 and TRBJ1-1; maybe TRBD1 (6 bases). The CDR3 loop spans 15 amino acids. Trimming stripped 4 bases from V and 5 bases from J, with 17 bases between. The germline V gene encodes CDR1 MNHNS and CDR2 SASEGT. The CDR3 coding sequence is TGTGCCAGCAGTGCGCCTGGGGGCGGCAGGACTGAAGCTTTCTTT. Protein: CASSAPGGGRTEAFF.

This chain links TRBV11-2 with TRBJ2-1, with a tentative D call TRBD1 (6 bases). Germline V gene lookup returns CDR1 SGHAT and CDR2 FQNNGV. This CDR3 has 17 residues. The ends were cut back, 4 bases at V and 0 bases at J, with 16 bases in the middle. CDR3 DNA: TGTGCCAGCAGCTCGACACCAGGGGACCCCTCCTACAATGAGCAGTTCTTC. Its protein product is CASSSTPGDPSYNEQFF.

This clonotype was seen ten or more times. The V and J genes are TRBV7-9 and TRBJ2-3; 9 positions match TRBD1. The CDR3 is 14 amino acids. The germline gives CDR1 SEHNR, CDR2 FQNEAQ (reference sequence). After removal of 5 bases from V and 4 bases from J, the junction contained 4 bases not matched to a gene. The CDR3 region is CASSRQGGADTQYF. The CDR3 region has the DNA TGTGCCAGCAGCCGACAGGGGGGAGCAGATACGCAGTATTTT.

This clonotype was picked up many times. V usage is TRBV9 and J usage is TRBJ1-2; 8 positions match TRBD1. The germline CDR1 and CDR2 sequences are SGDLS and YYNGEE. CDR3 length equals 16 residues. After removal of 3 bases from V and 7 bases from J, the junction contained 14 bases not matched to a gene. CDR3 nucleotides: TGTGCCAGCAGCGCGACAGGGGCCCCCTCTGTATCTGGCTACACCTTC. This gives the protein CASSATGAPSVSGYTF.

This clonotype was counted only a few times. The chain recombines TRBV4-3 with TRBJ2-5; no clear D. The CDR3 sequence is 14 residues long. The V gene's germline CDR1 is LGHNA and CDR2 YSLEER. V lost 0 bases and J 10 bases, leaving 15 bases between the germline ends. The DNA of the CDR3 is TGCGCCAGCAGCCAAGACGGCGGTTTAGGTGGCCAGTACTTC. It is translated as CASSQDGGLGGQYF.

V and J are TRBV7-9 and TRBJ1-6; the D gene is possibly TRBD1 (5 bases). CDR3 length: 13 amino acids. Deletions cut 1 base from V and 10 bases from J, with 8 bases between. The germline V gene encodes CDR1 SEHNR and CDR2 FQNEAQ (reference sequence). The CDR3 nucleotides are TGTGCCAGCAGCTTAGACGGGACCTCACCCCTCCACTTT. It is translated as CASSLDGTSPLHF.